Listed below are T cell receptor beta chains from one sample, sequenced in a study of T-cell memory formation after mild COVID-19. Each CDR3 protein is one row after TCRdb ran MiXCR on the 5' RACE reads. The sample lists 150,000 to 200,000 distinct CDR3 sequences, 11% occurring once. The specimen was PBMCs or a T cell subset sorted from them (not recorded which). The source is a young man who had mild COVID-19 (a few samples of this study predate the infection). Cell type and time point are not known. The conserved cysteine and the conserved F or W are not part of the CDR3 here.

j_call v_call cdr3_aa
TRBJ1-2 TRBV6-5 ASSDRGGGNYGYT
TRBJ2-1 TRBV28 ASSPGTGIYNEQF
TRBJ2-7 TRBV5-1 ASSLVGGGNEQY
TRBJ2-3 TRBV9 ASSALNTDTQY
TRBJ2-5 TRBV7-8 ASSKGLAGGWLETQY
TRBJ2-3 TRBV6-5 ASSYSGLAGTDTQY
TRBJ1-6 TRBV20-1 SASSRPSSYNSPLH
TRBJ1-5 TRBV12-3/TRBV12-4 ASSFQGESQPQH
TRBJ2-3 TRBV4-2 ASSQGPMTGGTADTQY
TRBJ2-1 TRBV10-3 AISDFGHSGEQF
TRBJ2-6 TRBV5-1 ASNPISGANVLT
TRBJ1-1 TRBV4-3 ASSFIQGATEAF
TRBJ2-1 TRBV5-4 ASSSSGGALEQF
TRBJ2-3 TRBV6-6 ASSQNRGSTDTQY
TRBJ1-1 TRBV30 AWSIAGGNTEAF
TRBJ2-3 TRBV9 ASSASAGTDTQY
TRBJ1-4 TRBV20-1 SAGPGQGNEKLF
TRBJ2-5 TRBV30 AWTGGDQETQY
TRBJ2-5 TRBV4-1 ASSQAVSETQY
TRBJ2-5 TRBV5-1 ASSLPLGSQETQY